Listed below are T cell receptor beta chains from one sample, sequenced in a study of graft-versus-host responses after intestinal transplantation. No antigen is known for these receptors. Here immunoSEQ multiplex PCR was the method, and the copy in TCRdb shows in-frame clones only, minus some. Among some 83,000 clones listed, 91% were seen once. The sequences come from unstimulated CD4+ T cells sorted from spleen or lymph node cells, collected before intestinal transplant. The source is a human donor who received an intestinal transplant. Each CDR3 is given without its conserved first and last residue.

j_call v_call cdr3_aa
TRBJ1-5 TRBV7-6 ASSFLQGQPQH
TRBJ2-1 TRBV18 ASFRDREFNEQF
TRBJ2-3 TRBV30 AWSPLAGGTDTQY
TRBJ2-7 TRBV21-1 ASSTSLAGGPGWGEQY
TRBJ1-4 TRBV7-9 ASTRPGSGATNEKLF
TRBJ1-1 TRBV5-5 ASSLVGEAAEAF
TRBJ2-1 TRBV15 ATSREREQF
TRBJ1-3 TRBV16 ASSPTGGNTIY
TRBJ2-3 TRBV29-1 SVEDVWTRAGDTQY
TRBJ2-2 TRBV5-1 ASSLDVVGGGELF
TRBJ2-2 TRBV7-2 ASSIEDWSGELF
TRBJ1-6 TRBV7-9 ASSLDRGGGYNSPLH
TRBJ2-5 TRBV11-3 ASSLVLAGVGETQY
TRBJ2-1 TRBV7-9 ASSLKGDEQF
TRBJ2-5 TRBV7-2 ASSLPGLPSQY
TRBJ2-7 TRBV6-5 ASSYVQGAYEQY
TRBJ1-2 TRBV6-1 ASRAGAFGYT
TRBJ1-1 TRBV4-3 ASSHPTGTETSGTEAF
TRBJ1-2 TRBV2 ASSETSTGYGYT
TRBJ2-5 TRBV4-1 ASSQTLQETQY
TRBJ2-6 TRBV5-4 ASSRQGTTSGANVLT
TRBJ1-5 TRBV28 ASSFPSDSSQASSQH
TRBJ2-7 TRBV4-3 ASSQAAGPAYEQY
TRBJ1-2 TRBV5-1 ASSSGTADYGYT
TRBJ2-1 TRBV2 ASMVAGGLRSYNEQF
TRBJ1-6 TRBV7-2 ASSQTGGHSPLH
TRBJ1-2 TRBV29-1 SVDSNGRRNT
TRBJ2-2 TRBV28 ASSSPVGGLKSTNTGELF
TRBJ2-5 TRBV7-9 ASSRTGEETQY
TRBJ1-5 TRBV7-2 ASSPAGTGDNQPQH
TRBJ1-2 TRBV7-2 ASSLVYDRSTNYGYT
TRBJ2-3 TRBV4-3 ASSQDRSGGGNTDTQY
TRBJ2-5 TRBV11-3 ASSYELAGDETQY
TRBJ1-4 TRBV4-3 ASSQDKGGNEKLF
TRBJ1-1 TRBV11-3 ASSSSTAPTEAF
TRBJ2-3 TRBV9 ASSVRAGGPGTDTQY
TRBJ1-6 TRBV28 ASSSRGPYSPLH
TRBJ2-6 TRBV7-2 ASSSESGAFGANVLT
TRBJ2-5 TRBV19 ASSRGLHGETQY
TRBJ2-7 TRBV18 ASSPTRGGGSYEQY
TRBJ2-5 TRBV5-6 ASSLIGRGQETQY
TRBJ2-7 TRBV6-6 ASSYPPGSSYEQY
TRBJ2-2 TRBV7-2 ASSLSGGVNTGELF
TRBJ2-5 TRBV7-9 ASSLLVQTQY
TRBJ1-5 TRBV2 ASSEIYSNQPQH
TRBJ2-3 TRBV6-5 ASSYASRTDTQY
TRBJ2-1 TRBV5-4 ASSLGLAGNEQF
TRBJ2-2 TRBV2 ASRGTVNGELF
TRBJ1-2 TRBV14 ASSQEINYGYT
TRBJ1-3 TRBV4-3 ASSQDPGSGNTIY
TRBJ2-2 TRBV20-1 SASRGRELF